The clone carrying this T cell receptor beta chain was picked up a small number of times. The target antigen is unknown. Arm-PCR of CDR3 regions and iRepertoire HTBI primers were used to build TCR beta libraries. TCRdb passed the multiplex PCR reads through MiXCR, listing each CDR3 protein once. The sample lists approximately 540,000 distinct CDR3 sequences, more than 10% occurring once. J was trimmed by 5 bases and V by 0 bases; bases with no gene match: 13. This CDR3 spans 18 amino acids. Germline V gives CDR1 ENHRY, CDR2 SYGVKD. This sample was included in a study of regulatory T cells in long-lasting Graves disease. Study-wide results and caveats: Persistent disease preferred TRBV28, TRBJ1-2 and TRBJ2-5; new disease, TRBV20-1 and TRBJ2-1. Persistent patients shared some 2,500 public clonotypes among themselves. Newly diagnosed patients shared fewer, at about a thousand.

Documented time point: newly diagnosed GD, antithyroid drugs for less than 3 months. The TCR library was made from RNA extracted from PBMCs. These data were likewise used in another study, on T cells in Graves' hyperthyroidism and ophthalmopathy. This second study notes: Hyperthyroidism, newly diagnosed and lasting under 2 months, affected patients aged 18 to 65.

The specimen comprised peripheral blood mononuclear cells (PBMCs), sampled at new diagnosis, from a patient treated with antithyroid drugs. The V and J genes are TRBV10-3 and TRBJ2-1; the match to TRBD1 covers 7 bases. The TCR was taken from a woman under 40 with Graves disease. The CDR3 sequence: CAISESPFIRGPDNEQFF. The CDR3 region has the DNA TGTGCCATCAGTGAGTCGCCGTTTATTAGGGGGCCGGACAATGAGCAGTTCTTC.